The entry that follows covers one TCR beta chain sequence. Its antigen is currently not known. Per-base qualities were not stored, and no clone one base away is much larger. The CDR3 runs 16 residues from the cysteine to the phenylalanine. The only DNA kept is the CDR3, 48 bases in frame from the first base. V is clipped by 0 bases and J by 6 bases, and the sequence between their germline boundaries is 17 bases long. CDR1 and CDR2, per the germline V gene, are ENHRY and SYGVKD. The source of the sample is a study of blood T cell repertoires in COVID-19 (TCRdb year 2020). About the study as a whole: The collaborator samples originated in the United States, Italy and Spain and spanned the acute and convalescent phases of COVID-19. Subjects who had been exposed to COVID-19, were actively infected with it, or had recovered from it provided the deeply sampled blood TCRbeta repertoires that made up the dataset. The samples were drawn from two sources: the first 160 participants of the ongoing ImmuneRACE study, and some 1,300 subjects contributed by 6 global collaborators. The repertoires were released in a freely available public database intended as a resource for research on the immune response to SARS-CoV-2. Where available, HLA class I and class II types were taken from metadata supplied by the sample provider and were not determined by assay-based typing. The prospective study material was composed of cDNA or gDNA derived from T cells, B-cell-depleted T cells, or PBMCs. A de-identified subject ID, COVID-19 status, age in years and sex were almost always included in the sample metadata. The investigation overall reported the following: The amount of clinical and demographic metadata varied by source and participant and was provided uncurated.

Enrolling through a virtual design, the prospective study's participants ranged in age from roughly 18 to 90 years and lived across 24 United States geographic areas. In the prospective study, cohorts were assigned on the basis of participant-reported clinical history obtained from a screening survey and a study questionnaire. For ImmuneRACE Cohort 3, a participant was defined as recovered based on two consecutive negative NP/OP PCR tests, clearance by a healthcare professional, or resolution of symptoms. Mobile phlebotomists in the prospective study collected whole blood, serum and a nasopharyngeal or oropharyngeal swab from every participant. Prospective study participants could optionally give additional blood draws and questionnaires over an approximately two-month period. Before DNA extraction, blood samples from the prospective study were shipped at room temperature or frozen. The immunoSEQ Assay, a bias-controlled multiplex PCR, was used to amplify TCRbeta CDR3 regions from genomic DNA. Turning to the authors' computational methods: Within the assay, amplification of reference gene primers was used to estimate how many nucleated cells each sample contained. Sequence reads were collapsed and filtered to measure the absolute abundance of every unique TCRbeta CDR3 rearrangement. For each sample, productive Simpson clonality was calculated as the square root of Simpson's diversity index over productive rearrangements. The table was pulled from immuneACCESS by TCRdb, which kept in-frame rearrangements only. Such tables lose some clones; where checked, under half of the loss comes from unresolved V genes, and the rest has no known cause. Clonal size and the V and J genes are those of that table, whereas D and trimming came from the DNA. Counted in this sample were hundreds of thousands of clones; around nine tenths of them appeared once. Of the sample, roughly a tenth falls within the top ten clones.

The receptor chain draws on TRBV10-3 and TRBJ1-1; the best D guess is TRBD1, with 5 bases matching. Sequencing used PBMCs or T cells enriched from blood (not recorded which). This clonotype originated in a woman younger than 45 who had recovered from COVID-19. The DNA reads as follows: TGTGCCATCAGTGAGTCAAGGGGAGGACGGACCGCTGAAGCTTTCTTT. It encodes CAISESRGGRTAEAFF.